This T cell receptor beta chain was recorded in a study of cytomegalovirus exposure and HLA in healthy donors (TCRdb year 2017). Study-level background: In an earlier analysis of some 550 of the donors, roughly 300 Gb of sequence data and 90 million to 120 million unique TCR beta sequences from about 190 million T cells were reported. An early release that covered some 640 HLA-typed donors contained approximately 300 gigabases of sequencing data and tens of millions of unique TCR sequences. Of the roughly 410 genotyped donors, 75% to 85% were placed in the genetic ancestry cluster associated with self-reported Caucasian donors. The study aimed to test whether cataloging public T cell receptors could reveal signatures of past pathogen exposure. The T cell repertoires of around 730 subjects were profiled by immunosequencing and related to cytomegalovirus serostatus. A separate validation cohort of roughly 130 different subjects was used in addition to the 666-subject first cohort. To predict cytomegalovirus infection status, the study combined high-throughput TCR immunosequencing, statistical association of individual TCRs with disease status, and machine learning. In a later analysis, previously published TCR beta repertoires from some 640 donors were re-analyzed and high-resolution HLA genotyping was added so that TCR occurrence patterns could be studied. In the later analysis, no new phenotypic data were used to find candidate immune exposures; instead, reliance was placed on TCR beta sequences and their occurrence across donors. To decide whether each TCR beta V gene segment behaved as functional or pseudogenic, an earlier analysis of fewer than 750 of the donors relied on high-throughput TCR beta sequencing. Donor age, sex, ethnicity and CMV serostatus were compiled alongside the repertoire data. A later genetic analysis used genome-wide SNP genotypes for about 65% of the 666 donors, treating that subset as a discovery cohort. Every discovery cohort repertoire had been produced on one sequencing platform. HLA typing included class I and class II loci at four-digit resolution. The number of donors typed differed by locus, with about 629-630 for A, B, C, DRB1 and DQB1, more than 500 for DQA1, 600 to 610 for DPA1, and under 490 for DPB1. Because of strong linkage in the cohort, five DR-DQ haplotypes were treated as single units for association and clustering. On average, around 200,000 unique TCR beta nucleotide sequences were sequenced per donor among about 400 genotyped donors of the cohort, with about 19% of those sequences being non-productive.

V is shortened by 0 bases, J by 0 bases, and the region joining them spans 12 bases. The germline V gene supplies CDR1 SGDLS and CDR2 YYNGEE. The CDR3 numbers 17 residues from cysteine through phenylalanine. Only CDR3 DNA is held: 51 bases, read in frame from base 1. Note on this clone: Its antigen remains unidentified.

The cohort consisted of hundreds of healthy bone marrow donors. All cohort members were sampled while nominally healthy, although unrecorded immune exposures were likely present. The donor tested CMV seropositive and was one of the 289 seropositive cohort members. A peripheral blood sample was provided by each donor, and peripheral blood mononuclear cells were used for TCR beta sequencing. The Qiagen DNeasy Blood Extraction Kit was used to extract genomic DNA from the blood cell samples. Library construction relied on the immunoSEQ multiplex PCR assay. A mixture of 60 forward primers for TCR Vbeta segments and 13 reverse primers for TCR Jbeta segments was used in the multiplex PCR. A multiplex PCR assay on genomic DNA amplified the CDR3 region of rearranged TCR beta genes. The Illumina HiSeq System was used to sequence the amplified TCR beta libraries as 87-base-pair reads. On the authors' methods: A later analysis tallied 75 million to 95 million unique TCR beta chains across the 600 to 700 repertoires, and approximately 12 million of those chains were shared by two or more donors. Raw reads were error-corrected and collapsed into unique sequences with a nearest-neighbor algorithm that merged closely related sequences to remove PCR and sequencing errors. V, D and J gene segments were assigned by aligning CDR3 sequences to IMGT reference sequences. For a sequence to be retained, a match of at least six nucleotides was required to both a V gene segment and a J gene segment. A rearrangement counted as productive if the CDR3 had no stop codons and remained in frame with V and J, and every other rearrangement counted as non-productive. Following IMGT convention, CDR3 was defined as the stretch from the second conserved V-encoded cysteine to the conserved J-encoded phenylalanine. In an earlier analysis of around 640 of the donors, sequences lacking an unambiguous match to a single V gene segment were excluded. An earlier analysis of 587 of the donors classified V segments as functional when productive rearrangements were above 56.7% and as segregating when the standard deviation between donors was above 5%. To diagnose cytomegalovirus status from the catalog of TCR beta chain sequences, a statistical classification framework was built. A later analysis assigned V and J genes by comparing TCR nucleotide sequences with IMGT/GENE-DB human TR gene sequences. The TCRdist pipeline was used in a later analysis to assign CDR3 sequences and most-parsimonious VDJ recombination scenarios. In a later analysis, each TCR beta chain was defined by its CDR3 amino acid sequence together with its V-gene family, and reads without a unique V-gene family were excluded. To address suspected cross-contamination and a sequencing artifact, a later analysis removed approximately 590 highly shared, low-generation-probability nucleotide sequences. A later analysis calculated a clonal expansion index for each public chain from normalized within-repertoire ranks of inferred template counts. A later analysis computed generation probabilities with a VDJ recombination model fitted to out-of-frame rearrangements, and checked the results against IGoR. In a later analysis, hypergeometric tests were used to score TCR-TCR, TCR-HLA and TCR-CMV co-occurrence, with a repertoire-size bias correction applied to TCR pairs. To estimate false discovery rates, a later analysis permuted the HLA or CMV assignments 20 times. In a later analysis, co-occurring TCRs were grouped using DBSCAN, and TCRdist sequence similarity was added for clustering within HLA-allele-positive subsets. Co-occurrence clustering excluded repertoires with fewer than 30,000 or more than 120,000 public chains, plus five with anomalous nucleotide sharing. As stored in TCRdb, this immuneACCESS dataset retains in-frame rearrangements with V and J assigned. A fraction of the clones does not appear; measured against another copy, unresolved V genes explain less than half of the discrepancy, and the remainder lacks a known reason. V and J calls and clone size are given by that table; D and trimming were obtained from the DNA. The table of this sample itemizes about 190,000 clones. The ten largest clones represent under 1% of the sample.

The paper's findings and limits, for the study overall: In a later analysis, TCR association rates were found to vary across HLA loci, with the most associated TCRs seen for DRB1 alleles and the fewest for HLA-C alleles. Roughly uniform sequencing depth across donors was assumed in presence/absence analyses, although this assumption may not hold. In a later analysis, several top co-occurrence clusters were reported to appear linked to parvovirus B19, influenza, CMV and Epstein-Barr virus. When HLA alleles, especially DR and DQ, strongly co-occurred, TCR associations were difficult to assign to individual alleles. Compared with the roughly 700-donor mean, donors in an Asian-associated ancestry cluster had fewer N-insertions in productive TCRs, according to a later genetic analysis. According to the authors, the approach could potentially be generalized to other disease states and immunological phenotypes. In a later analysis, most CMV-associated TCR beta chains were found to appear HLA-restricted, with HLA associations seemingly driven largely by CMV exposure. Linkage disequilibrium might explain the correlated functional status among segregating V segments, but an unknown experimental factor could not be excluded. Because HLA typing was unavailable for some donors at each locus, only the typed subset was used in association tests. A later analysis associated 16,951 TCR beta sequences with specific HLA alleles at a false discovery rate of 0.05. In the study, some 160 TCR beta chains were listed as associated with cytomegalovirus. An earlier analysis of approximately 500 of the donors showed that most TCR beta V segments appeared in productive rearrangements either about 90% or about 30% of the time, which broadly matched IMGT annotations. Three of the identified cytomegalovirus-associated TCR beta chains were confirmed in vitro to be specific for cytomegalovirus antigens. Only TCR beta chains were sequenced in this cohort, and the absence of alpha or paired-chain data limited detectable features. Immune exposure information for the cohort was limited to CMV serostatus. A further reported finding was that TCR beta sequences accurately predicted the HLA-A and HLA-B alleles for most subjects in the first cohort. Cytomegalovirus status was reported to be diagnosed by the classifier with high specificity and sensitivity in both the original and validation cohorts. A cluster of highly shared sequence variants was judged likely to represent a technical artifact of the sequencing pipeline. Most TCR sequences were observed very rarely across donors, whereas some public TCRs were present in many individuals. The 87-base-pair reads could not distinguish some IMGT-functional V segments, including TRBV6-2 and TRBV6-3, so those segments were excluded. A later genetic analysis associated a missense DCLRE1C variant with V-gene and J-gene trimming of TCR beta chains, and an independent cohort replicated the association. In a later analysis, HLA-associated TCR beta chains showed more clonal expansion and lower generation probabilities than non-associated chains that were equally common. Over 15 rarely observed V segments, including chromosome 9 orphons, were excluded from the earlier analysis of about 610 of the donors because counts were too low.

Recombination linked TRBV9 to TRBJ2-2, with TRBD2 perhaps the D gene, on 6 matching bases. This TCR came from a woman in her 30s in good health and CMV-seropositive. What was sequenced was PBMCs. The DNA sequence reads TGTGCCAGCAGCGTAGGTTTGAGACTAGCGAACACCGGGGAGCTGTTTTTT. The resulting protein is CASSVGLRLANTGELFF. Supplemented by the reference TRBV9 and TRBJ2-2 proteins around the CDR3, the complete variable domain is DSGVTQTPKHLITATGQRVTLRCSPRSGDLSVYWYQQSLDQGLQFLIQYYNGEERAKGNILERFSAQQFPDLHSELNLSSLELGDSALYFCASSVGLRLANTGELFFGEGSRLTVL.